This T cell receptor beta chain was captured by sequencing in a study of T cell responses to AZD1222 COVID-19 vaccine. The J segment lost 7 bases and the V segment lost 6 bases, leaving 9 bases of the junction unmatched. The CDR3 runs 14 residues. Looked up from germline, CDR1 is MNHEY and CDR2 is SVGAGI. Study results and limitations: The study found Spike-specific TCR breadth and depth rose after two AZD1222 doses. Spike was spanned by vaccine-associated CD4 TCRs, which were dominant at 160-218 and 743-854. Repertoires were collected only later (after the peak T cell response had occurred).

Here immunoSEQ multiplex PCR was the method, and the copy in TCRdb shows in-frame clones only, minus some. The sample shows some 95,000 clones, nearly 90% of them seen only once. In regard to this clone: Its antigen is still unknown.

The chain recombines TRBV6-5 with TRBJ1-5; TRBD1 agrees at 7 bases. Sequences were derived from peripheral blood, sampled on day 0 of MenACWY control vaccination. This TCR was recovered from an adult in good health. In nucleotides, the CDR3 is TGTGCCAGCAGCCCAGGGGGGGATTTGCAGCCCCAGCATTTT. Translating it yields CASSPGGDLQPQHF.